The present T cell receptor beta chain was sequenced within a study of T cells after yellow fever vaccination (dated by TCRdb to between 2019 and 2020). As for the study more broadly: The SMART-Seq v4 Ultra Low Input RNA kit was used to prepare libraries from fractions with low cell numbers. Blood was drawn at multiple timepoints before and after primary and secondary immunization, with bulk PBMC replicates and cell subsets isolated. To follow T-cell clones before and after primary and booster YFV17D yellow fever vaccination, bulk TCR alpha and beta repertoires were sequenced over time. Two healthy male donors, one aged 18 to 30 and one aged 30 to 40 years, made up the cohort.

Summary of the overall study and its limitations: After the booster, most clones that had expanded after primary vaccination were detected again (approximately 96% of CD4 and roughly 86% of CD8), suggesting broad maintenance of memory. A small share of clonotypes was detected in both CD4 and CD8 compartments, with the overlap likely arising from convergent recombination. Computational filtering was needed because FACS-sorted repertoires could contain abundant contaminating clonotypes from the bulk population. Because only two donors were included in the study, the extent to which the findings can be generalized is limited. The secondary T-cell response was weaker than the primary response but faster, peaking on day 5 instead of day 15.

TCR cDNA was made using 5'RACE template switching, a step that added a universal primer site and unique molecular identifiers. Priming for cDNA synthesis came from both the TCR alpha and TCR beta constant segments. Library amplification used two PCR steps, and the second PCR step added sample barcodes and sequencing adapters. Sequencing of libraries was done on Illumina HiSeq 2500 (2x100 bp) or NovaSeq (2x150 bp). Concerning the study's data processing: Reads were demultiplexed and collapsed into UMI consensus sequences with MIGEC, and V(D)J alignment was performed with MiXCR. Vaccine-responding clonotypes were identified with edgeR using replicate PBMC samples, with FDR below 0.01 and a log2 fold change above 5 up to day 15 being required. Bulk clonotypes were assigned CD4 or CD8 identity according to which sequenced CD4 or CD8 repertoire held them at higher abundance. TCRdb reworked the public reads: Q25 trimming with fastp, MiXCR clone assembly, productive beta chains retained. For every CDR3 protein sequence, its rows merge into one entry that carries the most common genes and DNA. TCRdb, rather than the study authors, made the V and J calls. This sample holds 610,000 or so distinct CDR3 sequences; around an eighth were observed only once. The ten largest clones add up to 15% of the sample.

The junction shows trimming of 0 bases on V and 2 bases on J, and the gene matches do not reach 5 bases of it. The germline V gene (reference sequence) provides CDR1 DFQATT and CDR2 SNEGSKA. The CDR3 starts with the cysteine, ends with the phenylalanine, and has 15 residues. Only the CDR3 portion is preserved as DNA: 45 bases, with reading frame beginning at the first base. With regard to this clonotype: No antigen is known for it. Base qualities are missing; no much larger clone stands one base away.

This sample's treatment or condition label indicates: live attenuated yellow fever vaccine strain. At each blood-draw timepoint, two biological replicates of bulk PBMCs were collected. PBMCs were isolated from peripheral blood using a standard Ficoll-Paque protocol. RNA was extracted with TriZol from bulk PBMCs, CD4 and CD8 fractions, and dextramer-positive and dextramer-negative fractions. The rearranged segments are TRBV20-1 and TRBJ2-3, with 7 bases aligning to TRBD2. Source: PBMCs, taken on the day of the yellow fever booster vaccination. The origin of this receptor is a man in his thirties or forties who received the YFV17D yellow fever vaccine. In nucleotides, the sequence is TGCAGTGCTAGAGATCTAGCGGAGAACACAGATACGCAGTATTTT. It encodes CSARDLAENTDTQYF.